This T cell receptor (beta chain) derives from a study of CD8+ T cells in alopecia areata. Study as a whole: Tofacitinib therapy took 6 to 18 months; 6 months off drug came after. Study conclusions and caveats: Affected lesional scalp, above all in alopecia totalis/universalis, was more clonal than normal scalp.

The sequencing template was cDNA reverse transcribed from extracted RNA. Data came from immunoSEQ multiplex PCR; TCRdb stores just in-frame clones and leaves some out. The table shows nearly 110,000 clones, with roughly 84% occurring only once. Regarding this clone: Its antigen remains unidentified.

Germline V gene data show CDR1 as MNHEY and CDR2 as SMNVEV (reference sequence). The CDR3 runs 16 residues. The V gene end was trimmed by 4 bases and the J gene end by 5 bases; junction bases not matched to a gene: 10. Noted treatment: oral pan-JAK inhibitor, 5-10 mg twice daily. Peripheral blood and lesional scalp punch biopsies were taken from alopecia areata patients. Separation by sorting yielded CD4+ and CD8+ T cells from PBMCs. The sample consisted of CD8+ T cells sorted from blood, taken at week 24, from a patient treated with tofacitinib. The chain uses TRBV27 and TRBJ2-1; 8 bases are shared with TRBD1. The receptor was derived from a human donor with alopecia areata. This chain's CDR3 is CASSSKQGAIDNEQFF. CDR3 coding DNA: TGTGCCAGCAGTTCGAAGCAGGGGGCAATTGACAATGAGCAGTTCTTC.